Listed here are 19 T cell receptor beta chains from one sample, sequenced in a study of T cells in women clearing cervical HPV infection. Data came from immunoSEQ multiplex PCR; TCRdb stores just in-frame clones and leaves some out. This sample's table has under 45,000 clones. The sample was blood buffy coat. These receptor sequences come from a woman between 18 and 69 years old with a cervical HPV16 infection that either progressed to CIN3+ or cleared (not recorded which).

Concerning this clone: The read ends 3 residues before the CDR3 terminus; that terminus is restored from the germline J gene. The rearrangement links TRBV4-2 to TRBJ1-2; D is perhaps TRBD1 (5 bases). CDR3 size: 15 residues. The ends were cut back, 4 bases at V and 3 bases at J, with 15 bases in the middle. Germline CDR1 reads LGHNA; CDR2 reads YNFKEQ. The CDR3 sequence: CASSLFRGTDYGYTF. The part of the CDR3 DNA that was read is TGTGCCAGCAGCCTTTTCCGGGGGACGGACTATGGC.

On this clone itself: The CDR3 goes on 3 residues after the read ends, and that part is filled in from the germline J gene. V gene TRBV4-2 combines with J gene TRBJ2-5; 9 nucleotides line up with TRBD2. Germline V gene data show CDR1 as LGHNA and CDR2 as YNFKEQ. The CDR3 spans 20 residues. Losses at the gene ends were 4 bases for V and 0 bases for J; bases not matched to a gene: 18. CDR3 residues: CASSPDGASGTKPYQETQYF. Partial CDR3 DNA: TGTGCCAGCAGCCCCGACGGGGCTAGCGGGACCAAACCGTACCAAGAGACC.

The sequenced part of the CDR3 DNA is TGTGCCTGGAGGGCCCTGAACACTGAA. Protein: CAWRALNTE. The whole CDR3 protein reads CAWRALNTEAFF. The chain carries TRBV30 and TRBJ1-1; D is undetermined. The CDR3 goes on 3 residues after the read ends, and that part is filled in from the germline J gene. The CDR3 has 12 amino acids. The germline V gene has CDR1 GTSNPN and CDR2 SVGIG (reference sequence). Between the trimmed V and J ends, which lost 3 bases and 0 bases, there was a span of 5 bases.

Notes on this clone: The read falls 3 residues short of the CDR3 end, and the missing part is taken from the germline J gene. This chain connects TRBV7-3 to TRBJ2-3; 12 bases match TRBD2. The length of the CDR3 is 20 residues. Losses at the gene ends were 1 base for V and 0 bases for J; bases not matched to a gene: 11. Germline CDR1 SGHTA, CDR2 FQGTGA. Partial CDR3 DNA: TGTGCCAGCAGCTTAAATGCCAGGACTAGCGGGGCATCTAGCACAGATACG. This gives the protein CASSLNARTSGASSTDT. Given in full, the CDR3 is CASSLNARTSGASSTDTQYF.

With regard to this clone: The CDR3 goes on 3 residues after the read ends, and that part is filled in from the germline J gene. This rearrangement joins TRBV19 to TRBJ2-1; maybe TRBD2 (6 bases). The CDR3 covers 14 residues. Looked up from germline, CDR1 is LNHDA and CDR2 is SQIVND (reference sequence). V was trimmed by 5 bases and J by 6 bases, leaving 14 bases between them. CDR3 sequence reads: CASSGTSSGNEQFF. The part of the CDR3 DNA that was read is TGTGCCAGTAGTGGAACTAGCAGCGGCAATGAG.

Regarding this clone: The DNA ends 3 residues before the CDR3 does, and the rest of the CDR3 is filled in from the germline J gene. The gene calls are TRBV30 and TRBJ1-5, with 11 bases lining up with TRBD1. Per the germline V gene, CDR1 is GTSNPN and CDR2 is SVGIG (reference sequence). The CDR3 is 15 residues long. V was clipped by 2 bases and J by 4 bases; unmatched bases: 4. The covered CDR3 bases are TGTGCCTGGAGTAGTGGGGACAGGGGGAATCAGCCC. It codes for CAWSSGDRGNQP. The whole CDR3 reads CAWSSGDRGNQPQHF.

Comments on this clone: With the read ending 3 residues before the CDR3 end, the germline J gene is used to fill in that end. The V and J genes are TRBV5-1 and TRBJ2-3, with 8 bases matching TRBD2. V lost 7 bases, J lost 5 bases, and 9 bases stayed unmatched. Germline values: CDR1 SGHRS, CDR2 YFSETQ. The CDR3 covers 14 residues. CDR3 loop: CASGYGGAGDTQYF. The CDR3 bases that were read are TGCGCCAGCGGTTACGGGGGGGCTGGAGATACG.

About this clone: The read ends 3 residues early relative to the CDR3; the germline J gene fills the gap. V usage is TRBV11-3 and J usage is TRBJ2-2; possible D gene TRBD1, 6 bases. The V end lost 3 bases, the J end lost 4 bases, and 12 bases lay between the germline ends. CDR1 is SGHNT and CDR2 is YENEEA in the germline V gene. There are 15 residues in the CDR3. This CDR3 is CASSLGAGLTGELFF. CDR3 bases read: TGTGCCAGCAGCTTGGGGGCAGGGCTCACCGGGGAG.

On this clone itself: The read ends 3 residues before the CDR3 terminus; that terminus is restored from the germline J gene. The chain combines TRBV10-2 with TRBJ2-3; D is possibly TRBD2 (6 bases). The CDR3 is made up of 15 amino acids. Germline CDR1 reads WSHSY; CDR2 reads SAAADI. The ends were cut back, 6 bases at V and 4 bases at J, with 17 bases in the middle. The CDR3: CASRPFGGVSDTQYF. The part of the CDR3 DNA that was read is TGCGCCAGCAGGCCCTTCGGGGGAGTGTCAGATACG.

Details on this clone: The observed sequence ends 3 residues before the CDR3 terminus, with the missing tail filled in from the germline J gene. This sequence joins TRBV20-1 and TRBJ1-5; TRBD1 agrees at 9 bases. The CDR3 totals 17 residues. V was clipped by 1 base and J by 0 bases; unmatched bases: 7. Germline loops: CDR1 DFQATT, CDR2 SNEGSKA (reference sequence). CDR3: CSARVGTGTLSNQPQHF. CDR3 DNA, as far as it was read: TGCAGTGCTAGAGTTGGGACAGGGACTCTTAGCAATCAGCCC.

The CDR3: CASSKTEDTKNIQYF. The CDR3 DNA, read in part, is TGTGCCAGCAGCAAAACGGAGGACACCAAAAACATT. The chain joins TRBV11-2 to TRBJ2-4, with D possibly being TRBD1 or TRBD2 (5 bases each). The CDR3 end falls 3 residues outside the read, so it is completed with the germline J gene. V lost 5 bases and J 2 bases, leaving 13 bases between the germline ends. Germline CDR1 reads SGHAT; CDR2 reads FQNNGV. The CDR3 sequence is 15 residues long.

The CDR3 bases that were read are TGTGCCAGCTCACTAACCGGGGTCACAGATACG. It codes for CASSLTGVTDT. In full, the CDR3 is CASSLTGVTDTQYF. The V and J genes are TRBV18 and TRBJ2-3; D perhaps matches TRBD2 (5 bases). The read is 3 residues too short to cover the CDR3 end, so that end is filled in from the germline J gene. Germline CDR1 reads KGHSH; CDR2 reads LQKENI. The CDR3 runs to 14 residues. Trimming stripped 4 bases from V and 2 bases from J, with 10 bases between. The full variable domain, in which reference TRBV18 and TRBJ2-3 provide the parts outside the CDR3, is NAGVMQNPRHLVRRRGQEARLRCSPMKGHSHVYWYRQLPEEGLKFMVYLQKENIIDESGMPKERFSAEFPKEGPSILRIQQVVRGDSAAYFCASSLTGVTDTQYFGPGTRLTVL.

The CDR3 protein is CSARDLLSTDTQYF. CDR3 DNA (partial): TGCAGTGCTAGAGATCTCCTGAGCACAGATACG. The chain has TRBV20-1 and TRBJ2-3; D not certain. The read stops 3 residues short of the end of the CDR3; the missing end is completed from the germline J gene. The CDR3 consists of 14 residues. Germline-derived CDR1 and CDR2 are DFQATT and SNEGSKA (reference sequence). V was pared by 0 bases and J by 0 bases, with 7 bases between.

Comment on this clone: The CDR3 is cut off 3 residues early in the read; its end comes from the germline J gene. V gene TRBV20-1 combines with J gene TRBJ1-2; D perhaps matches TRBD1 (5 bases). From germline, CDR1 is DFQATT and CDR2 SNEGSKA (reference sequence). Trimming removed 5 bases at V and 0 bases at J, with 10 bases between. This CDR3 spans 13 amino acids. The CDR3: CSALQASNYGYTF. The part of the CDR3 DNA that was read is TGCAGTGCTCTACAGGCTTCTAACTATGGC.

As to this clone: The read gets to within 3 residues of the CDR3 end, and the germline J gene fills in the rest. The rearrangement links TRBV19 to TRBJ2-2; perhaps TRBD2 as D (6 bases). V was pared by 8 bases and J by 4 bases, with 14 bases between. Germline loops: CDR1 LNHDA, CDR2 SQIVND (reference sequence). This CDR3 region has 14 residues. CDR3 bases read: TGTGCCAGTGTGCCGGGACTGTCCACCGGGGAG. This codes for CASVPGLSTGE. The whole CDR3 reads CASVPGLSTGELFF.

Of note for this clone: The read ends 3 residues early relative to the CDR3; the germline J gene fills the gap. The chain carries TRBV7-2 and TRBJ2-3; 13 bases match TRBD2. The CDR3 length is 15 residues. V dropped 3 bases and J dropped 6; count of bases not matched to a gene: 3. CDR1 is SGHTA, CDR2 FQGNSA, per germline. Incomplete CDR3 DNA: TGTGCCAGCAGCTTGGGACTAGCGGGAACGGATACG. Translated, it gives CASSLGLAGTDT. The whole CDR3 protein reads CASSLGLAGTDTQYF.

As for this clone: The sequence runs out 3 residues before the end of the CDR3; the remainder is reconstructed from the germline J gene. This sequence joins TRBV3-1 (or the pseudogene TRBV3-2) and TRBJ2-3; 12 bases map to TRBD2. There are 17 residues in the CDR3. Germline values: CDR1 LGHDT, CDR2 YNNKEL (reference sequence). The V segment lost 4 bases and the J segment 6 bases; nucleotides outside the gene matches: 11. The CDR3 region is CASSPGTSGLMGDTQYF. The CDR3 bases that were read are TGTGCCAGCAGCCCAGGGACTAGCGGGCTAATGGGGGATACG.

Details on this clone: The read halts 3 residues ahead of the CDR3 end, with the missing end drawn from the germline J gene. This rearrangement joins TRBV28 to TRBJ2-2, with D perhaps matching TRBD1 (6 bases). The CDR3 is made up of 16 amino acids. V was pared by 2 bases and J by 4 bases, with 14 bases between. The V gene's germline CDR1 is MDHEN and CDR2 SYDVKM. The DNA read from the CDR3 is TGTGCCAGCAGTTTACAGGGGATGTCGATCACCGGGGAG. Translated: CASSLQGMSITGE. The entire CDR3 protein reads CASSLQGMSITGELFF.

On this clone: Read coverage stops 3 residues before the CDR3 terminus; the germline J gene supplies the remainder. The chain couples TRBV5-1 to TRBJ2-5; tentatively, D is TRBD2 (6 bases). This CDR3 has 15 amino acids. Trimming pared 4 bases from V and 5 bases from J, leaving 18 bases between. Germline V CDR1 and CDR2: SGHRS, YFSETQ. CDR3 protein: CASSPGISGGETQYF. The covered CDR3 bases are TGCGCCAGCAGCCCCGGCATCAGCGGAGGGGAGACC.